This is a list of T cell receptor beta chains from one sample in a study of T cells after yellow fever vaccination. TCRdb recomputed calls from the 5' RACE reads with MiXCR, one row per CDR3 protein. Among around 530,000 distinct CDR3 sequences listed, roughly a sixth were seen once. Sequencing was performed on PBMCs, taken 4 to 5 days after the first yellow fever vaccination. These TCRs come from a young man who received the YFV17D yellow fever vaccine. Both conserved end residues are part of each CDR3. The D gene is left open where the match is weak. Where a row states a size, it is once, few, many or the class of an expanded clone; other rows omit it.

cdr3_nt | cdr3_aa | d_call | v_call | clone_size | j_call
TGTGCCAGCAGACCAACACTGGGGGGTGTCACCGGGGAGCTGTTTTTT | CASRPTLGGVTGELFF | . | TRBV7-2 | few | TRBJ2-2
TGTGCCACCAGCCTCGACAGCTCCTCTGGAAACACCATATATTTT | CATSLDSSSGNTIYF | . | TRBV15 | . | TRBJ1-3
TGTGCCATGGGGGACAGAGACACAGATACGCAGTATTTT | CAMGDRDTDTQYF | TRBD1 | TRBV10-3 | many | TRBJ2-3
TGTGCCAGCAGCTTATCCGGGGAAAAACTGTTTTTT | CASSLSGEKLFF | . | TRBV7-9 | few | TRBJ1-4
TGTGCCAGCACTGCCGGGGCCCGCCTCTATAATTCACCCCTCCACTTT | CASTAGARLYNSPLHF | . | TRBV12-3/TRBV12-4 | . | TRBJ1-6
TGTGCCAGCAGCTTGGCCGACGGGCCTAGCAATCAGCCCCAGCATTTT | CASSLADGPSNQPQHF | . | TRBV5-6 | . | TRBJ1-5
TGCAGTGCTAGAGAAGGAGGGAAGACCCAGTACTTC | CSAREGGKTQYF | . | TRBV20-1 | . | TRBJ2-5
TGTGCCAGCAGTTACTCGAGCAGGGGGAACACTGAAGCTTTCTTT | CASSYSSRGNTEAFF | . | TRBV6-5 | few | TRBJ1-1
TGTGCCAGCAGTTCAATCCTAGCGGGGGTTGCTAGCTCTGGGGCCAACGTCCTGACTTTC | CASSSILAGVASSGANVLTF | TRBD2 | TRBV28 | few | TRBJ2-6
TGTGCCAGCAGCCATTCTGGGTATGGCTACACCTTC | CASSHSGYGYTF | . | TRBV7-9 | few | TRBJ1-2
TGTGCCAGCAGCTCTCCTAGCGGGGGGGCCGGGGATACGCAGTATTTT | CASSSPSGGAGDTQYF | TRBD2 | TRBV5-4 | . | TRBJ2-3
TGTGCCACCAGTCAGGAGCCCGGCCAGGGGGACGAGCAGTACTTC | CATSQEPGQGDEQYF | TRBD1 | TRBV24-1 | few | TRBJ2-7
TGTGCCAGCAGCTTAGAGGCCTATGAGCAGTTCTTC | CASSLEAYEQFF | . | TRBV7-9 | . | TRBJ2-1
TGTGCCAGCAGCTCCCGGGACAGCGCTGTCAATGAGCAGTTCTTC | CASSSRDSAVNEQFF | TRBD1 | TRBV11-2 | many | TRBJ2-1
TGTGCCGCGATAGGGCAGGGCAATCAGCCCCAGCATTTT | CAAIGQGNQPQHF | . | TRBV6-1 | . | TRBJ1-5
TGTGCCAGCAGGGACAGGGGCTACAATGAGCAGTTCTTC | CASRDRGYNEQFF | TRBD1 | TRBV11-2 | few | TRBJ2-1
TGTGCCAGCAGCGTAGAATCCCGAGGGACGCTGTTTTTT | CASSVESRGTLFF | . | TRBV9 | few | TRBJ2-2
TGTGCTGCCCGGGACAGCCTAAAACCCTACGAGCAGTACTTC | CAARDSLKPYEQYF | TRBD1 | TRBV6-1 | many | TRBJ2-7
TGTGCCAGCAGTTTATCCCTGGGTAACTATGGCTACACCTTC | CASSLSLGNYGYTF | . | TRBV27 | few | TRBJ1-2
TGTGCCAGCAGCCCGAGCACAGGGGTGGCTGATACGCAGTATTTT | CASSPSTGVADTQYF | TRBD1 | TRBV11-3 | . | TRBJ2-3
TGCGCCAGCAGCCCCATGGGACAGCTCCTAAACGAGCAGTACTTC | CASSPMGQLLNEQYF | TRBD1 | TRBV4-1 | . | TRBJ2-7
TGTGCCAGCAGTTCGGGTTTGACAGGGTTCAATGAGCAGTTCTTC | CASSSGLTGFNEQFF | TRBD1 | TRBV6-2/TRBV6-3 | . | TRBJ2-1
TGCGCCAGCAGCCCCCAGGGGGCGGACAACACTGAAGCTTTCTTT | CASSPQGADNTEAFF | TRBD1 | TRBV5-1 | few | TRBJ1-1
TGCAGCGTTGAAGGACAGGGGGCCACTGAAGCTTTCTTT | CSVEGQGATEAFF | TRBD1 | TRBV29-1 | . | TRBJ1-1
TGTGCCAGCAGCTCACAGGGACAGGGGTTCGATCAGCCCCAGCATTTT | CASSSQGQGFDQPQHF | TRBD1 | TRBV7-9 | few | TRBJ1-5
TGTGCCAGCAGTTCCCTCGATGAAAAACTGTTTTTT | CASSSLDEKLFF | . | TRBV7-9 | many | TRBJ1-4
TGCGCCAGCAGCCAAGCTTGGTCCGCTGGCTCCAATGAGCAGTTCTTC | CASSQAWSAGSNEQFF | . | TRBV4-3 | . | TRBJ2-1